The next 25 T cell receptor beta chains were all read from a single sample in a study of a mutant IDH1 vaccine in newly diagnosed glioma. Sample time point: week 11, during vaccination. A 20-mer mutant IDH1 peptide at 300 ug was injected subcutaneously with topical imiquimod. Assay used: immunoSEQ multiplex PCR; TCRdb lists only in-frame clones, some missing. Of 40,000 or so clones in the sample, about 83% are singletons; the top ten hold 2% to 2.5%. What these receptors recognize is not known. The source material was PBMCs, sampled from a glioma patient whose treatment included an IDH1 peptide vaccine. These receptor sequences come from a middle-aged man with glioma.

The V call is TRBV5-1, the J call TRBJ2-7; TRBD2 might be the D (6 bases). Trimming pared 0 bases from V and 4 bases from J, leaving 17 bases between. This CDR3 contains 16 residues. From germline, CDR1 is SGHRS and CDR2 YFSETQ. Here the CDR3 reads CASSLASMAGGYEQYF. The CDR3 bases are TGCGCCAGCAGCTTGGCCAGTATGGCCGGGGGTTACGAGCAGTACTTC. The variable domain in full, completed from reference TRBV5-1 and TRBJ2-7, reads KAGVTQTPRYLIKTRGQQVTLSCSPISGHRSVSWYQQTPGQGLQFLFEYFSETQRNKGNFPGRFSGRQFSNSRSEMNVSTLELGDSALYLCASSLASMAGGYEQYFGPGTRLTVT.

The rearrangement uses TRBV5-1 and TRBJ2-2, with a possible D match to TRBD1 (6 bases). Per the germline V gene, CDR1 is SGHRS and CDR2 is YFSETQ. Trimming stripped 3 bases from V and 3 bases from J, with 15 bases between. The CDR3 is made up of 16 amino acids. CDR3 nucleotide sequence: TGCGCCAGCAGCTACCATTCGGACAGACACACCGGGGAGCTGTTTTTT. Translated: CASSYHSDRHTGELFF.

The CDR3 DNA reads TGTGCCAGCAACCTATATAGCAATCAGCCCCAGCATTTT. This codes for CASNLYSNQPQHF. The chain has TRBV7-2 and TRBJ1-5, with no clear D. The length of the CDR3 is 13 residues. The ends were cut back, 7 bases at V and 0 bases at J, with 7 bases in the middle. Germline V CDR1 and CDR2: SGHTA, FQGNSA.

This clone has more than one count but fewer than ten. Other nucleotide sequences from this sample produce the same CDR3. CDR3 sequence (DNA): TGTGCCAGCAGCCAAAGCGCCTATGGCTACACCTTC. Amino acids: CASSQSAYGYTF. The rearrangement links TRBV14 to TRBJ1-2, with D unclear. There are 12 residues in the CDR3. The germline CDR1 and CDR2 sequences are SGHDN and FVKESK. V was trimmed by 2 bases and J by 4 bases, leaving 5 bases between them.

The chain has TRBV27 and TRBJ2-3, with a weak D call TRBD2 (5 bases). The V end was cut by 7 bases, the J end by 4 bases, with 9 bases between. The V gene's germline CDR1 is MNHEY and CDR2 SMNVEV (reference sequence). The CDR3 totals 12 residues. The CDR3 protein is CASIEGPDTQYF. The CDR3 coding sequence is TGTGCCAGCATCGAGGGTCCAGATACGCAGTATTTT.

The chain combines TRBV5-1 with TRBJ2-7; 8 bases are shared with TRBD2. Germline CDR1 is SGHRS and CDR2 is YFSETQ. The CDR3 is made up of 16 amino acids. Trimming took 3 bases from V and 3 from J; bases not matched to a gene: 11. The CDR3 coding sequence is TGCGCCAGCAGCTACTATGCGGCGGGGGGACACTACGAGCAGTACTTC. As protein: CASSYYAAGGHYEQYF.

The rearrangement links TRBV4-1 to TRBJ2-5; TRBD1 might be the D (5 bases). The germline V and J ends were trimmed by 4 bases and 5 bases, with 20 bases remaining between them. The CDR3 is 16 residues long. In germline, CDR1 is MGHRA, CDR2 YSYEKL. CDR3 coding DNA: TGCGCCAGCAGCCGGGGCGCTAGTCAAGGCCGGGAGACCCAGTACTTC. Protein sequence: CASSRGASQGRETQYF.

The chain carries TRBV5-4 and TRBJ1-1; no definite D call. The length of the CDR3 is 13 residues. The V gene lost 0 bases and the J gene lost 1 base, with 4 bases spanning the gap. Germline lookup yields CDR1 SGHNT and CDR2 YYREEE (reference sequence). CDR3 sequence (DNA): TGTGCCAGCAGCTTGGTCAGGAACACTGAAGCTTTCTTT. Residues: CASSLVRNTEAFF.

This chain links TRBV5-6 with TRBJ2-1; D is undetermined. The CDR3 loop spans 15 amino acids. Germline CDR1 and CDR2: SGHDT and YYEEEE. Deletions cut 4 bases from V and 5 bases from J, with 16 bases between. The CDR3 is CASSLTLLEHNEQFF. CDR3 sequence (DNA): TGTGCCAGCAGCCTCACTCTTCTGGAGCACAATGAGCAGTTCTTC.

The CDR3 coding sequence is TGTGCCAGCTCACGGGACAGTACCTACGAGCAGTACTTC. Translating it yields CASSRDSTYEQYF. The rearrangement joins TRBV18 to TRBJ2-7; 7 bases are shared with TRBD1. The CDR3 is 13 residues long. Germline V gene lookup returns CDR1 KGHSH and CDR2 LQKENI. V was pared by 4 bases and J by 2 bases, with 2 bases of the junction left unmatched.

This clone showed up just a few times. In nucleotides, the CDR3 is TGTGCCAGCAGTTTAGGTTGGCTAACTAGCACAGATACGCAGTATTTT. Amino acid sequence: CASSLGWLTSTDTQYF. This sequence joins TRBV28 and TRBJ2-3; D gene uncertain. Germline lookup yields CDR1 MDHEN and CDR2 SYDVKM. V lost 2 bases, J lost 0 bases, and 12 bases lay in between. The CDR3 has 16 amino acids.

Sample share makes this clone medium-sized. The V call is TRBV6-1, the J call TRBJ2-7; the match to TRBD1 covers 12 bases. The CDR3 covers 16 residues. J was trimmed by 5 bases and V by 2 bases; bases with no gene match: 7. Germline V lookup: CDR1 MNHNS, CDR2 SASEGT. The CDR3 DNA reads TGTGCCAGCAGTGAATGGAGGGGGACAGGGGGCGACGAGCAGTACTTC. Encoded protein: CASSEWRGTGGDEQYF.

V and J are TRBV6-5 and TRBJ2-5, with 8 bases aligning to TRBD2. V trimming: 2 bases; J trimming: 5 bases; junction bases outside the gene matches: 10. The CDR3 loop spans 16 amino acids. The V gene's germline CDR1 is MNHEY and CDR2 SVGAGI. The CDR3, as DNA: TGTGCCAGCAGTTACCAGGGACTAGAGGCGGACGAGACCCAGTACTTC. Its translation is CASSYQGLEADETQYF.

The V call is TRBV27, the J call TRBJ2-7; 7 nucleotides match TRBD1. V gave up 2 bases and J gave up 1 base; unmatched junction bases: 2. Germline V CDR1 and CDR2: MNHEY, SMNVEV (reference sequence). The CDR3 runs 14 residues. The CDR3 DNA follows: TGTGCCAGCAGTTTAGGGGGACAGTCCTACGAGCAGTACTTC. It codes for CASSLGGQSYEQYF.

The chain combines TRBV6-5 with TRBJ2-5; 7 positions match TRBD2. The CDR3 has 13 residues. CDR1 and CDR2 (germline): MNHEY, SVGAGI. The J segment lost 1 base and the V segment lost 7 bases, leaving 3 bases of the junction unmatched. This chain's CDR3 is CASTSGVQETQYF. The DNA of the CDR3 is TGTGCCAGCACTAGCGGAGTCCAAGAGACCCAGTACTTC.

The chain combines TRBV18 with TRBJ2-7; D is tentatively TRBD1 or TRBD2 (5 bases each). This CDR3 has 13 amino acids. Germline CDR1 reads KGHSH; CDR2 reads LQKENI. Trimming removed 0 bases from V and 7 bases from J, with 10 bases in between. Here the CDR3 DNA reads TGTGCCAGCTCACCACCGACGAGGGGAGAGCAGTACTTC. Translation: CASSPPTRGEQYF.

In nucleotides, the CDR3 is TGCGCCAGCAGCCAGCCGACTAGCGGGAGAAGGAATGAGCAGTTCTTC. Translating gives CASSQPTSGRRNEQFF. The chain combines TRBV4-1 with TRBJ2-1; 12 bases are shared with TRBD2. Germline assignment: CDR1 MGHRA and CDR2 YSYEKL. V shed 3 bases and J 7 bases; nucleotides not matched to a gene: 7. The CDR3 totals 16 residues.

The chain joins TRBV6-5 to TRBJ1-1; no clear D. The length of the CDR3 is 13 residues. Germline-derived CDR1 and CDR2 are MNHEY and SVGAGI. With 2 bases removed from V and 1 base from J, the gap between germline ends came to 5 bases. Here the CDR3 DNA reads TGTGCCAGCAGTTACATGCAGAACACTGAAGCTTTCTTT. Amino acids: CASSYMQNTEAFF.

This clone was counted between two and nine times. The rearrangement uses TRBV29-1 and TRBJ1-1, with 9 positions matching TRBD1. Germline trimming cut 7 bases from V and 7 bases from J; bases unmatched to any gene: 7. The germline V gene has CDR1 SQVTM and CDR2 ANQGSEA. There are 12 residues in the CDR3. The CDR3 protein is CSGRQGEIEAFF. The CDR3 DNA reads as TGCAGCGGTCGACAGGGGGAGATTGAAGCTTTCTTT. The whole variable domain, filled in from reference TRBV29-1 and TRBJ1-1, reads SAVISQKPSRDICQRGTSLTIQCQVDSQVTMMFWYRQQPGQSLTLIATANQGSEATYESGFVIDKFPISRPNLTFSTLTVSNMSPEDSSIYLCSGRQGEIEAFFGQGTRLTVV.

The gene calls are TRBV18 and TRBJ1-5; D may be TRBD1 (5 bases). The V end lost 6 bases, the J end lost 7 bases, and 16 bases lay between the germline ends. CDR3 length: 14 amino acids. Germline V CDR1 and CDR2: KGHSH, LQKENI. The CDR3 here is CASSTTWGEQPQHF. In nucleotides, the CDR3 is TGTGCCAGCTCGACCACATGGGGGGAGCAGCCCCAGCATTTT. The whole variable domain, filled in from reference TRBV18 and TRBJ1-5, reads NAGVMQNPRHLVRRRGQEARLRCSPMKGHSHVYWYRQLPEEGLKFMVYLQKENIIDESGMPKERFSAEFPKEGPSILRIQQVVRGDSAAYFCASSTTWGEQPQHFGDGTRLSIL.

The chain carries TRBV14 and TRBJ1-2; 8 bases are shared with TRBD1. The CDR3 contains 15 residues. After removal of 4 bases from V and 8 bases from J, the junction contained 12 bases not matched to a gene. Germline-derived CDR1 and CDR2 are SGHDN and FVKESK. This CDR3 is CASSPQTGVPLGYTF. The DNA of the CDR3 is TGTGCCAGCAGCCCGCAGACAGGGGTGCCTTTGGGCTACACCTTC.

The chain carries TRBV2 and TRBJ1-5, with no clear D. Per the germline V gene, CDR1 is SNHLY and CDR2 is FYNNEI. This CDR3 comprises 24 residues. V gave up 2 bases and J gave up 2 bases, with 37 bases separating them. DNA of the CDR3: TGTGCCAGCAGTGAATACCACACTTCCCCCAAGAGACTTAGATGGTTTAGTCGCAATCAGCCCCAGCATTTT. This gives the protein CASSEYHTSPKRLRWFSRNQPQHF.

V is TRBV5-6 and J is TRBJ2-7; D unresolved. V was clipped by 1 base and J by 4 bases, with 6 bases between them. The CDR3 is 12 residues long. Germline V gene lookup returns CDR1 SGHDT and CDR2 YYEEEE. CDR3 in amino acids: CASSLSEYEQYF. CDR3 DNA sequence: TGTGCCAGCAGCTTGTCAGAGTACGAGCAGTACTTC. Filled out from reference TRBV5-6 and TRBJ2-7, the complete variable domain reads DAGVTQSPTHLIKTRGQQVTLRCSPKSGHDTVSWYQQALGQGPQFIFQYYEEEERQRGNFPDRFSGHQFPNYSSELNVNALLLGDSALYLCASSLSEYEQYFGPGTRLTVT.

The rearrangement links TRBV5-1 to TRBJ2-5, with 10 nucleotides matching TRBD2. Germline V CDR1 and CDR2: SGHRS, YFSETQ. The CDR3 is 15 amino acids. V lost 6 bases and J lost 5; bases outside the gene matches: 10. CDR3 sequence: CASTASGGVFETQYF. DNA of the CDR3: TGCGCCAGCACCGCTAGCGGGGGTGTATTTGAGACCCAGTACTTC.

J is TRBJ1-4 and V is TRBV15, with D maybe TRBD1 (6 bases). CDR1 is LNHNV, CDR2 YYDKDF, per germline (reference sequence). Trimming took 3 bases from V and 7 from J, leaving 18 bases between them. The CDR3 sequence is 16 residues long. The CDR3 coding sequence is TGTGCCACCAGCAGTCCTGAGGGGGGGAGTGGTGAAAAACTGTTTTTT. This codes for CATSSPEGGSGEKLFF.